The next 20 T cell receptor beta chains were all read from a single sample in a study of blood T cell repertoires in COVID-19. Clones were sequenced by immunoSEQ multiplex PCR, and TCRdb holds only the in-frame ones, with some missing. The table lists roughly 160,000 clones, about four fifths of them singletons. The sample was peripheral blood. Receptor source: a woman older than 75 with COVID-19, enrolled during active disease.

This clone was observed a single time. This rearrangement joins TRBV18 to TRBJ1-2, with 7 bases lining up with TRBD1. The CDR3 spans 15 residues. The V gene end was trimmed by 3 bases and the J gene end by 4 bases; junction bases not matched to a gene: 8. CDR1 is KGHSH, CDR2 LQKENI, per germline. The CDR3 DNA reads TGTGCCAGCTCACCTAACAGGGGAATGGGCTATGGCTACACCTTC. Encoded protein: CASSPNRGMGYGYTF. The entire variable domain, with the rest obtained from reference TRBV18 and TRBJ1-2, is as follows: NAGVMQNPRHLVRRRGQEARLRCSPMKGHSHVYWYRQLPEEGLKFMVYLQKENIIDESGMPKERFSAEFPKEGPSILRIQQVVRGDSAAYFCASSPNRGMGYGYTFGSGTRLTVV.

V is TRBV5-4 and J is TRBJ2-1; unclear D gene. V gave up 3 bases and J gave up 4 bases, with 11 bases separating them. Germline CDR1 is SGHNT and CDR2 is YYREEE (reference sequence). The CDR3 is 14 residues long. CDR3 sequence reads: CASSSWRGYNEQFF. The CDR3 DNA reads as TGTGCCAGCAGCTCGTGGAGAGGTTACAATGAGCAGTTCTTC.

In this sample, this clone turned up once. The V call is TRBV7-9, the J call TRBJ2-5, with 7 bases aligning to TRBD2. CDR3 length equals 14 residues. V gave up 7 bases and J gave up 5 bases; unmatched junction bases: 10. The germline V gene encodes CDR1 SEHNR and CDR2 FQNEAQ (reference sequence). The CDR3 nucleotides are TGTGCCAGCACCCCCACGGGGGGTTGGGAGACCCAGTACTTC. Amino acid sequence: CASTPTGGWETQYF.

The chain has TRBV10-3 and TRBJ2-2; TRBD1 agrees at 10 bases. V trimming: 6 bases; J trimming: 5 bases; junction bases outside the gene matches: 9. The length of the CDR3 is 16 residues. Germline V gene data show CDR1 as ENHRY and CDR2 as SYGVKD. CDR3 protein: CAISGADRGPTGELFF. The CDR3 coding sequence is TGTGCCATCAGCGGAGCCGACAGGGGGCCTACCGGGGAGCTGTTTTTT.

The gene calls are TRBV28 and TRBJ1-6, with unresolved D. V was shortened by 2 bases and J by 6 bases, with 14 bases between the two germline ends. This CDR3 is 16 amino acids long. Per germline, CDR1 MDHEN and CDR2 SYDVKM. CDR3 nucleotide sequence: TGTGCCAGCAGTTTAAAATGGTCCGGGATTAATTCACCCCTCCACTTT. This codes for CASSLKWSGINSPLHF.

J is TRBJ2-7 and V is TRBV6-2 or TRBV6-3; a possible D gene is TRBD2 (6 bases). Germline V lookup: CDR1 MNHEY, CDR2 SVGEGT. The CDR3 is made up of 15 amino acids. Deletions cut 2 bases from V and 0 bases from J, with 11 bases between. The CDR3 sequence is CASSYGGTSSYEQYF. In nucleotides, the CDR3 is TGTGCCAGCAGTTACGGAGGGACCAGCTCCTACGAGCAGTACTTC.

The rearrangement joins TRBV20-1 to TRBJ2-1; D possibly corresponds to TRBD2 (5 bases). Trimming took 6 bases from V and 9 from J, leaving 9 bases between them. The CDR3 is made up of 10 amino acids. Germline V gene lookup returns CDR1 DFQATT and CDR2 SNEGSKA (reference sequence). As DNA, the CDR3 is TGCAGTGCCGATGCGGGTGAGCAGTTCTTC. It encodes CSADAGEQFF.

V is TRBV27 and J is TRBJ1-6; possibly TRBD1 for D (6 bases). CDR3 length: 14 residues. Germline V gene lookup returns CDR1 MNHEY and CDR2 SMNVEV (reference sequence). V shed 6 bases and J shed 6 bases, with 12 bases lying between them. The CDR3 nucleotides read TGTGCCAGCAGGCTAACAGGGTCTAATTCACCCCTCCACTTT. Translation gives CASRLTGSNSPLHF.

In this sample, this clone turned up once. This sequence joins TRBV14 and TRBJ2-2; D is possibly TRBD2 (5 bases). The CDR3 totals 17 residues. The V end was cut by 0 bases, the J end by 1 base, with 12 bases between. Germline loops: CDR1 SGHDN, CDR2 FVKESK. CDR3 loop: CASSQEIAGGNTGELFF. In DNA form, the CDR3 reads TGTGCCAGCAGCCAAGAAATAGCCGGAGGGAACACCGGGGAGCTGTTTTTT.

This chain uses TRBV29-1 with TRBJ2-5, with a tentative D call TRBD1 (5 bases). Germline CDR1 reads SQVTM; CDR2 reads ANQGSEA. Deletions cut 3 bases from V and 1 base from J, with 12 bases between. The CDR3 sequence is 14 residues long. CDR3 protein: CSVDTRQFQETQYF. DNA for the CDR3: TGCAGCGTTGATACTCGACAGTTCCAAGAGACCCAGTACTTC.

The rearrangement links TRBV19 to TRBJ1-2; 7 nucleotides line up with TRBD1. Losses at the gene ends were 4 bases for V and 2 bases for J; bases not matched to a gene: 1. Germline assignment: CDR1 LNHDA and CDR2 SQIVND (reference sequence). The CDR3 runs to 13 residues. CDR3 DNA: TGTGCCAGTAGTAGGGGACAGAACTATGGCTACACCTTC. Encoded protein: CASSRGQNYGYTF.

The chain uses TRBV15 and TRBJ2-1; 8 bases line up with TRBD2. V was pared by 1 base and J by 9 bases, with 5 bases of the junction left unmatched. Germline V gene lookup returns CDR1 LNHNV and CDR2 YYDKDF (reference sequence). The CDR3 is 14 residues long. In DNA form, the CDR3 reads TGTGCCACCAGCAGAGTTAGCGGGGACGTTGAGCAGTTCTTC. This translates into CATSRVSGDVEQFF. Drawing the rest from reference TRBV15 and TRBJ2-1, the complete variable domain is DAMVIQNPRYQVTQFGKPVTLSCSQTLNHNVMYWYQQKSSQAPKLLFHYYDKDFNNEADTPDNFQSRRPNTSFCFLDIRSPGLGDTAMYLCATSRVSGDVEQFFGPGTRLTVL.

V gene TRBV19 combines with J gene TRBJ2-2; TRBD2 matches at 9 bases. Germline CDR1 reads LNHDA; CDR2 reads SQIVND (reference sequence). V lost 4 bases to trimming and J lost 0 bases; unmatched junction nucleotides: 12. The CDR3 has 19 residues. The CDR3 region is CASSTRLGTSRTNTGELFF. CDR3 nucleotides: TGTGCCAGTAGTACCCGTCTGGGGACTAGCAGAACGAACACCGGGGAGCTGTTTTTT.

The gene calls are TRBV5-5 and TRBJ2-7, with 10 bases lining up with TRBD2. The CDR3 totals 16 residues. The junction had 8 bases not matched to a gene; V was cut back by 3 bases and J by 2 bases. CDR1 and CDR2 (germline): SGHKS, YYEKEE (reference sequence). The CDR3 sequence: CASSWGSGRLPYEQYF. In nucleotides, the CDR3 is TGTGCCAGCAGCTGGGGTAGCGGGAGGCTTCCCTACGAGCAGTACTTC.

The V call is TRBV7-9, the J call TRBJ2-2; D is uncertain. Germline V gene lookup returns CDR1 SEHNR and CDR2 FQNEAQ (reference sequence). This CDR3 region has 13 residues. V gave up 5 bases and J gave up 12 bases, with 16 bases separating them. This chain's CDR3 is CASSPRSLEQLFF. The CDR3 nucleotides are TGTGCCAGCAGCCCCAGGTCCCTCGAGCAGCTGTTTTTT.

The chain recombines TRBV19 with TRBJ2-3; 8 nucleotides align to TRBD1. CDR3 length: 15 amino acids. V lost 5 bases, J lost 1 base, and 5 bases stayed unmatched. The germline V gene has CDR1 LNHDA and CDR2 SQIVND (reference sequence). The CDR3 region has the DNA TGTGCCAGTAGTCTAGGACAGGGAGGCACAGATACGCAGTATTTT. It specifies CASSLGQGGTDTQYF. Full variable domain (remainder filled in from reference TRBV19 and TRBJ2-3): DGGITQSPKYLFRKEGQNVTLSCEQNLNHDAMYWYRQDPGQGLRLIYYSQIVNDFQKGDIAEGYSVSREKKESFPLTVTSAQKNPTAFYLCASSLGQGGTDTQYFGPGTRLTVL.

About this clone itself: Other DNA sequences within the sample encode an identical CDR3. The genes are TRBV18 and TRBJ2-7, with D hard to call. Per the germline V gene, CDR1 is KGHSH and CDR2 is LQKENI. The CDR3 totals 13 residues. The V end was cut by 3 bases, the J end by 2 bases, with 8 bases between. CDR3 bases: TGTGCCAGCTCACCTGGCCACACCTACGAGCAGTACTTC. It is translated as CASSPGHTYEQYF.

The V gene is TRBV5-1, the J gene TRBJ2-7; 7 bases map to TRBD2. The CDR3 has 14 residues. V was pared by 4 bases and J by 5 bases, with 9 bases of the junction left unmatched. Germline V gene lookup returns CDR1 SGHRS and CDR2 YFSETQ. The CDR3, as DNA: TGCGCCAGCAGCCAAGCGGGAAACCTAAACGAGCAGTACTTC. This gives the protein CASSQAGNLNEQYF. Supplemented by reference TRBV5-1 and TRBJ2-7, the full variable domain reads KAGVTQTPRYLIKTRGQQVTLSCSPISGHRSVSWYQQTPGQGLQFLFEYFSETQRNKGNFPGRFSGRQFSNSRSEMNVSTLELGDSALYLCASSQAGNLNEQYFGPGTRLTVT.

The V and J genes are TRBV7-2 and TRBJ1-2; D is unresolved. V was shortened by 1 base and J by 8 bases, with 11 bases between the two germline ends. Germline V gives CDR1 SGHTA, CDR2 FQGNSA. CDR3 size: 13 residues. CDR3 sequence: CASSLGSGGGYTF. CDR3 coding DNA: TGTGCCAGCAGCTTAGGCTCAGGAGGCGGCTACACCTTC.

This chain joins TRBV25-1 and TRBJ2-7, with D possibly being TRBD2 (6 bases). Trimming took off 6 bases at V and 6 bases at J, with 18 bases between the two ends. The CDR3 consists of 14 residues. The germline CDR1 and CDR2 sequences are MGHDK and SYGVNS. DNA of the CDR3: TGTGCCAGCAGCAACAGTGGGACTTTTCGCGAGCAGTACTTC. Protein product: CASSNSGTFREQYF.